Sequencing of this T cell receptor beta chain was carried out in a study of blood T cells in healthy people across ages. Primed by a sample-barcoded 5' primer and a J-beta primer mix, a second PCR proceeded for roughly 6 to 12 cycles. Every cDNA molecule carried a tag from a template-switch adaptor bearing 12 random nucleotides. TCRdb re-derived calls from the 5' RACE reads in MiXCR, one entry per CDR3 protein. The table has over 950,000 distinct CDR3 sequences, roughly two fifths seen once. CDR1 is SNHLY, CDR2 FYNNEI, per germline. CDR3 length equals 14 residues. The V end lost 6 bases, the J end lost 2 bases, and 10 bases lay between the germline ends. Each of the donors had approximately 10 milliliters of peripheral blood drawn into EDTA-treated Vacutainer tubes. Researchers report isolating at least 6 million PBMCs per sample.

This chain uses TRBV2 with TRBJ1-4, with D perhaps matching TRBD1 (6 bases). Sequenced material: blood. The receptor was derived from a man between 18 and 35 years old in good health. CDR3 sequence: CASRGGGTNEKLFF. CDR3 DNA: TGTGCCAGCAGAGGAGGGGGGACTAATGAAAAACTGTTTTTT.